This T cell receptor (beta chain) was sequenced during a study of T cells after yellow fever vaccination (dated by TCRdb to the late 2010s). Describing the broader study: The SMART-Seq v4 Ultra Low Input RNA kit was used to prepare libraries from fractions with low cell numbers. The cohort comprised two healthy male donors, one aged 18 to 30 and one aged 30 to 39 years. Blood samples were taken at several timepoints before and after primary and secondary immunization, and bulk PBMC replicates and cell subsets were isolated. To follow T-cell clones before and after both primary and booster YFV17D yellow fever vaccination, bulk TCR alpha and beta repertoires underwent longitudinal sequencing. What the work shows at the level of the full study, not this receptor alone: The study included only two donors, which limits how far the findings can be generalized. FACS-sorted repertoires could contain abundant contaminating clonotypes from the bulk population, so computational filtering was required. A small share of clonotypes occurred in both CD4 and CD8 compartments, likely arising from convergent recombination. Compared with the primary T-cell response, the secondary T-cell response was weaker but faster, peaking on day 5 rather than day 15. After the booster, most of the clones that had expanded following primary vaccination were detected again (roughly 96% of CD4 and 80% to 90% of CD8), which suggests that memory was broadly maintained.

The treatment or condition label, as the study defines it: live attenuated yellow fever vaccine strain. A standard Ficoll-Paque protocol was used to isolate PBMCs from peripheral blood. CD4 and CD8 T-cell fractions were isolated with Dynabeads CD4 and CD8 positive selection kits. TriZol was used to extract RNA from bulk PBMCs, from CD4 and CD8 fractions, and from dextramer-positive and dextramer-negative fractions. Sequencing was performed on an Illumina NovaSeq 6000. TCR cDNA was made using 5'RACE template switching, a step that added a universal primer site and unique molecular identifiers. cDNA synthesis was primed from both the TCR alpha and TCR beta constant segments. Libraries were amplified in two PCR steps, with sample barcodes and sequencing adapters added in the second step. Sequencing of libraries was performed on Illumina HiSeq 2500 (2x100 bp) or NovaSeq (2x150 bp). Under the source paper's analysis protocol: MIGEC handled demultiplexing of reads and collapsing into UMI consensus sequences, while MiXCR performed V(D)J alignment. Vaccine-responding clonotypes were defined with edgeR using replicate PBMC samples, requiring FDR below 0.01 and a log2 fold change above 5 up to day 15. Each bulk clonotype received a CD4 or CD8 identity based on whether the sequenced CD4 or CD8 repertoire contained that clonotype at higher abundance. The public reads were run again by TCRdb, first through fastp at Q25 and then through MiXCR, and only productive beta chains were kept. All rows with the same CDR3 protein become a single entry with the most common DNA and genes. TCRdb, rather than the study authors, made the V and J calls. This sample holds 300,000 to 350,000 distinct CDR3 sequences; approximately 12% were observed only once. The top ten clones comprise over 3% of the sample.

Comments on this clonotype: This clone's antigen is unknown. Per-base qualities were not stored, and no clone one base away is much larger.

The material sequenced was CD4+ T cells sorted from PBMCs, taken 45 days after the yellow fever booster vaccination. The clonotype originates from a man aged 18 to 30 who received the YFV17D yellow fever vaccine.

The CDR3 corresponds to CASSFVFLDTQYF. The base sequence is TGTGCCAGCAGTTTCGTGTTTTTGGATACGCAGTATTTT. The sequence links TRBV27 to TRBJ2-3; the D gene assignment is ambiguous. From the cysteine through the phenylalanine, the CDR3 covers 13 amino acids. Only CDR3 DNA is held: 39 bases, read in frame from base 1. V was cut back by 3 bases and J by 6 bases, leaving a gap of 10 bases between them. Taken from the germline V gene (reference sequence), the CDR1 and CDR2 loops are MNHEY and SMNVEV.